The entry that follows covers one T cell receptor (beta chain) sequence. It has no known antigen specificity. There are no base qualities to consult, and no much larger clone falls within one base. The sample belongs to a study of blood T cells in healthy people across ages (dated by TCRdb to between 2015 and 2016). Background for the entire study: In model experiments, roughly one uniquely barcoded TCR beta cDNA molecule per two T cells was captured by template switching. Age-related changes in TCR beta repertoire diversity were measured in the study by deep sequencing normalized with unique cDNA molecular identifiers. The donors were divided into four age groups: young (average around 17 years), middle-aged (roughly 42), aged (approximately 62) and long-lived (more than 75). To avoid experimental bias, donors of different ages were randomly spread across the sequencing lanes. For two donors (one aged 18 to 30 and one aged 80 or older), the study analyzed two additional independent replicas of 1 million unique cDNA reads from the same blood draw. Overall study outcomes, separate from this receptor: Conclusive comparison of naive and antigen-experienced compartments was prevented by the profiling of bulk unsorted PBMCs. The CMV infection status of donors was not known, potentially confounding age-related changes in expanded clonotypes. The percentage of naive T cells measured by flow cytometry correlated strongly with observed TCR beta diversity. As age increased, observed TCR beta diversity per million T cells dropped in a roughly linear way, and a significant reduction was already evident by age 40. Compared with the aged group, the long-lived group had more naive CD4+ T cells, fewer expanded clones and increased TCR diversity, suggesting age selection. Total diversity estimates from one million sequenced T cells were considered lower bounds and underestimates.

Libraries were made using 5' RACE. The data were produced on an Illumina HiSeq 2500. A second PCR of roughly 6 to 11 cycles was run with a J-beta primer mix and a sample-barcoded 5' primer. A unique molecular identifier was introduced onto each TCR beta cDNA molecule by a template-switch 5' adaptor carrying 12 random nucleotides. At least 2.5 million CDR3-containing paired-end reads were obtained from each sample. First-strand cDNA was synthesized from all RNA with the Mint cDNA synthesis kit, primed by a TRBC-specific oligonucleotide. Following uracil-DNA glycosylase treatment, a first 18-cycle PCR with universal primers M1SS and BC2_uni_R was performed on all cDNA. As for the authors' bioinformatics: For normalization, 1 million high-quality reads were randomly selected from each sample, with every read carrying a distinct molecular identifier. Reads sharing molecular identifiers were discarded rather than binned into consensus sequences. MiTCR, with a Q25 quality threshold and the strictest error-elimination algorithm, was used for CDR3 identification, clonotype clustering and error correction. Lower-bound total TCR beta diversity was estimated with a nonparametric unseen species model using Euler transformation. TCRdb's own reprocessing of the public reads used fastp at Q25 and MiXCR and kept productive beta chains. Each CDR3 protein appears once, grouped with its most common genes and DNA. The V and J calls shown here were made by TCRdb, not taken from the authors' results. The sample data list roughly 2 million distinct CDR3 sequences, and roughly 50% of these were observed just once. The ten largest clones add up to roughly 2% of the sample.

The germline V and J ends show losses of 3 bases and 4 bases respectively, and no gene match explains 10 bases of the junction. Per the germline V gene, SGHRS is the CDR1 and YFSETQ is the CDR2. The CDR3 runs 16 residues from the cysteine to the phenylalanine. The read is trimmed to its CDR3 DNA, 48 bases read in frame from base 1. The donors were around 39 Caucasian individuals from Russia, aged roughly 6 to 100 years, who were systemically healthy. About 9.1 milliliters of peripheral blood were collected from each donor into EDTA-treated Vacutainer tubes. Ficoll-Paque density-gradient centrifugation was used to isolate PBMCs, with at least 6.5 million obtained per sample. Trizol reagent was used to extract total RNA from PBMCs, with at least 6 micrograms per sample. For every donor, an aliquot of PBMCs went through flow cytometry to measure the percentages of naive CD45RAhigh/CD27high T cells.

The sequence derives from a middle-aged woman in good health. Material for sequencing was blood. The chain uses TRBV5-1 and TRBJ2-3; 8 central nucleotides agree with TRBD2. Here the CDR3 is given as CASSSLVTGGSDTQYF. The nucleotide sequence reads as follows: TGCGCCAGCAGCTCCCTGGTAACGGGGGGGTCAGATACGCAGTATTTT. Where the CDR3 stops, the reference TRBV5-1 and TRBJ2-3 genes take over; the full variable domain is KAGVTQTPRYLIKTRGQQVTLSCSPISGHRSVSWYQQTPGQGLQFLFEYFSETQRNKGNFPGRFSGRQFSNSRSEMNVSTLELGDSALYLCASSSLVTGGSDTQYFGPGTRLTVL.